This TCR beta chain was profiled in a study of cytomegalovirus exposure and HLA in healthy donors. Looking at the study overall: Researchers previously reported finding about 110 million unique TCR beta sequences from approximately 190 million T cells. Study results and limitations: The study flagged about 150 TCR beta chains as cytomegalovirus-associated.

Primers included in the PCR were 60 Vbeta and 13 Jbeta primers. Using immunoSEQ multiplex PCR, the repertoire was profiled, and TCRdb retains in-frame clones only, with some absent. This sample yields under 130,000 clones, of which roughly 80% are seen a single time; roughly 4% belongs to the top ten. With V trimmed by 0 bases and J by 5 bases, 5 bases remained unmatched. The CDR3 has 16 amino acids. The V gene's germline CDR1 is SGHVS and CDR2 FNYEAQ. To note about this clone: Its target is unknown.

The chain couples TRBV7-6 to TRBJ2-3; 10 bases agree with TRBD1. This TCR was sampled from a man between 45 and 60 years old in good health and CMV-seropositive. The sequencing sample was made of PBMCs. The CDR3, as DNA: TGTGCCAGCAGCTTAGCGGGACAGGGGACGGGAGATACGCAGTATTTT. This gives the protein CASSLAGQGTGDTQYF.